Listed below are T cell receptor beta chains from one sample, sequenced in a study of blood T cell repertoires in COVID-19. Repertoires were generated with immunoSEQ multiplex PCR, while TCRdb's copy carries only in-frame clones and drops some. The profile shows more than 70,000 clones, roughly 80% of them singletons. Sequenced: peripheral blood. The receptors stem from a woman older than 75 with active or convalescent COVID-19. CDR3s include the opening cysteine and the closing phenylalanine or tryptophan. Fields, in order: J gene, clone size, CDR3 length, D gene, V gene, CDR3 DNA, CDR3 protein. D genes are given only for firm matches. Rows may omit the clone size; those that give it use once, few, many or a size class.

>TRBJ1-4|.|15|TRBD1|TRBV5-8
TGTGCCAGCAGCCCCACAGGGGGCGCTTGGGAAAAACTGTTTTTT
CASSPTGGAWEKLFF
>TRBJ2-7|.|15|TRBD1|TRBV29-1
TGCAGCGTAAAAAAGGGACAGGGATACTCCTACGAGCAGTACTTC
CSVKKGQGYSYEQYF
>TRBJ1-2|few|13|TRBD1|TRBV6-5
TGTGCCAGCATCCCGACAGGGACCTATGGCTACACCTTC
CASIPTGTYGYTF
>TRBJ2-3|.|18|TRBD2|TRBV4-3
TGCGCCAGCAGCCAAGTTTTCTACGGCGGGGGGATCACAGATACGCAGTATTTT
CASSQVFYGGGITDTQYF
>TRBJ2-7|.|15|TRBD2|TRBV7-2
TGTGCCAGCAGCGAACTAGCGGGAGTGCCCTACGAGCAGTACTTC
CASSELAGVPYEQYF
>TRBJ1-1|.|14|.|TRBV7-2
TGTGCCAGCAGCTTACGGCAGGGGAACACTGAAGCTTTCTTT
CASSLRQGNTEAFF
>TRBJ2-2|.|15|TRBD2|TRBV11-3
TGTGCCAGCAGCTTAAAGGGAGGGGTGGCCGGGGAGCTGTTTTTT
CASSLKGGVAGELFF
>TRBJ2-4|once|16|TRBD1|TRBV27
TGTGCCAGCAGTATGACAGGGGGGGGGCCTAAAAACATTCAGTACTTC
CASSMTGGGPKNIQYF
>TRBJ1-5|.|17|TRBD1|TRBV4-2
TGTGCCAGCAGCCAAAGTACATCAGGGGGCGCAAATCAGCCCCAGCATTTT
CASSQSTSGGANQPQHF
>TRBJ1-5|.|14|.|TRBV7-9
TGTGCCAGCAGCTTAGTTGCGGATGGGCAGCCCCAGCATTTT
CASSLVADGQPQHF
>TRBJ2-5|few|12|TRBD2|TRBV6-5
TGTGCCAGCAAAAGCGGGGGGGAGACCCAGTACTTC
CASKSGGETQYF
>TRBJ1-1|.|15|TRBD1|TRBV7-9
TGTGCCAGCAGCTCAAGACAGGGAGGGAACACTGAAGCTTTCTTT
CASSSRQGGNTEAFF
>TRBJ2-5|.|15|TRBD2|TRBV7-9
TGTGCCAGCAGCTCTAGCGGGGGAGGGCGAGAGACCCAGTACTTC
CASSSSGGGRETQYF
>TRBJ1-4|.|14|.|TRBV18
TGTGCCAGCTCACCAGGGACTGTAAATGAAAAACTGTTTTTT
CASSPGTVNEKLFF
>TRBJ1-2|.|15|TRBD1|TRBV25-1
TGTGCCAGCAGTGATCCATCCCAGACAGGGCATGGCTACACCTTC
CASSDPSQTGHGYTF
>TRBJ2-3|.|15|.|TRBV15
TGTGCCACCAGCAGAGGGGGGGATAGTTGGGATACGCAGTATTTT
CATSRGGDSWDTQYF
>TRBJ2-5|few|16|TRBD1|TRBV5-1
TGCGCCAGCAGCGATCCGGGACAGGGGTACCAAGAGACCCAGTACTTC
CASSDPGQGYQETQYF
>TRBJ2-3|.|14|TRBD2|TRBV6-2/TRBV6-3
TGTGCCAGCAGTTCGGGGGGGCCCCCAGATACGCAGTATTTT
CASSSGGPPDTQYF
>TRBJ1-6|.|14|.|TRBV3-1/TRBV3-2
TGTGCCAGCAGCCCCACCTCGGGGGATTCACCCCTCCACTTT
CASSPTSGDSPLHF
>TRBJ2-5|.|18|TRBD2|TRBV10-2
TGCGCCAGCCTCCTCTCCCCCTCAGCGGGACTCTCCCAAGAGACCCAGTACTTC
CASLLSPSAGLSQETQYF
>TRBJ2-2|.|15|.|TRBV6-2/TRBV6-3
TGTGCCAGCAGTTACTCCACGGTCCCTACCGGGGAGCTGTTTTTT
CASSYSTVPTGELFF
>TRBJ2-3|.|15|TRBD1|TRBV18
TGTGCCAGCTCACGACAGGGGGCCGGCGGAGATACGCAGTATTTT
CASSRQGAGGDTQYF
>TRBJ2-3|.|14|TRBD2|TRBV19
TGTGCCAGTAGTATACAGCGGGAGTCGGATACGCAGTATTTT
CASSIQRESDTQYF
>TRBJ2-7|few|15|TRBD2|TRBV28
TGTGCCAGCAGACCCCGACTAGCGGGAGGAGGCGAGCAGTACTTC
CASRPRLAGGGEQYF
>TRBJ2-1|.|14|TRBD2|TRBV7-8
TGTGCCAGCAGCGGGACTAGCGGGAGCAATGAGCAGTTCTTC
CASSGTSGSNEQFF
>TRBJ2-3|.|15|TRBD2|TRBV6-4
TGTGCCAGCAGTGAAGGACTAGCGGGGGGTCATACGCAGTATTTT
CASSEGLAGGHTQYF
>TRBJ1-4|.|14|TRBD1|TRBV18
TGTGCCAGCTCTAAACAGGGGGCTGGCGAAAAACTGTTTTTT
CASSKQGAGEKLFF
>TRBJ1-1|.|16|.|TRBV7-2
TGTGCCAGCAGCTTAGCGAGGACGAACAGGGCCACTGAAGCTTTCTTT
CASSLARTNRATEAFF
>TRBJ2-1|.|15|TRBD2|TRBV7-2
TGTGCCAGCAGCTTTACTAGCGGGGACTACAATGAGCAGTTCTTC
CASSFTSGDYNEQFF
>TRBJ2-7|.|17|.|TRBV4-1
TGCGCCAGCAGCCAAGTCATAGTCAGGCGAGGGTCCTACGAGCAGTACTTC
CASSQVIVRRGSYEQYF
>TRBJ2-1|.|20|TRBD2|TRBV2
TGTGCCAGCCCGACACCGCTAGCGGGGCGGTACGACCTCCTCTCCAATGAGCAGTTCTTC
CASPTPLAGRYDLLSNEQFF
>TRBJ1-1|.|15|TRBD1|TRBV15
TGTGCCACCAGCACCGGAAGCCCAGGGGGCACTGAAGCTTTCTTT
CATSTGSPGGTEAFF